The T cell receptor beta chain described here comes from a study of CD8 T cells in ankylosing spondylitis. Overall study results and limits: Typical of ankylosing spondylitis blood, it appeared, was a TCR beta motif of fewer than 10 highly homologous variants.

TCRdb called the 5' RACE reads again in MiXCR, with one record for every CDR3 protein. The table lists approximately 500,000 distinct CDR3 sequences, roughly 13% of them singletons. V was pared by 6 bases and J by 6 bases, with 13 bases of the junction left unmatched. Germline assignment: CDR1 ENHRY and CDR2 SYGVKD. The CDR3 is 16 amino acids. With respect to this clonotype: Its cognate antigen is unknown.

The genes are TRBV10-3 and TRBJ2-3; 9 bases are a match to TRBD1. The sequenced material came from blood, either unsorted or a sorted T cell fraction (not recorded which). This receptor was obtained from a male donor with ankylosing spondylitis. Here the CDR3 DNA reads TGTGCCATCAGCGACCGGGACAGGGCGGGTCGTGATACGCAGTATTTT. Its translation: CAISDRDRAGRDTQYF.